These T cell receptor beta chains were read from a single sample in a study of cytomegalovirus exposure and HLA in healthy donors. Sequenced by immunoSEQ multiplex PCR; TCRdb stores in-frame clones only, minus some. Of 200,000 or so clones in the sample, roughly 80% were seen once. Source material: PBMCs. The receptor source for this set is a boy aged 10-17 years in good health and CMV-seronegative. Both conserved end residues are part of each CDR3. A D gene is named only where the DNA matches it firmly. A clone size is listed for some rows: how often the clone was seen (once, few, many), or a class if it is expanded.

DNA: TGCGCCAGCAGCCCGACTGGGGCCTCCTACGAGCAGTACTTC
CDR3: CASSPTGASYEQYF
V: TRBV5-1
J: TRBJ2-7
size: -
D: -

DNA: TGTGCCAGCAGCTTGACAGGGGGGAACACCGGGGAGCTGTTTTTT
CDR3: CASSLTGGNTGELFF
V: TRBV7-9
J: TRBJ2-2
size: -
D: TRBD1

DNA: TGTGCCAGCAGCCAAGACCTCTTCCCTAGCGGGATGGATGAGCAGTTCTTC
CDR3: CASSQDLFPSGMDEQFF
V: TRBV4-2
J: TRBJ2-1
size: once
D: TRBD2

DNA: TGTGCCAGCAGCTTGGCGGGGGATAGTAATTCACCCCTCCACTTT
CDR3: CASSLAGDSNSPLHF
V: TRBV5-4
J: TRBJ1-6
size: -
D: -

DNA: TGTGCCAGCAGTGAAGTCGGGACAGCCCCTGGCTACACCTTC
CDR3: CASSEVGTAPGYTF
V: TRBV2
J: TRBJ1-2
size: -
D: TRBD1

DNA: TGTGCCAGCAGCTTAGTGGGCGGGGGCTCCTACGAGCAGTACTTC
CDR3: CASSLVGGGSYEQYF
V: TRBV7-8
J: TRBJ2-7
size: -
D: TRBD2

DNA: TGTGCCAGCTCACCGGGGCCAGGCTACACCGGGGAGCTGTTTTTT
CDR3: CASSPGPGYTGELFF
V: TRBV18
J: TRBJ2-2
size: -
D: -

DNA: TGTGCCTGCCCACTACAGGGTTACGGTTCACCCCTCCACTTT
CDR3: CACPLQGYGSPLHF
V: TRBV30
J: TRBJ1-6
size: few
D: -

DNA: TGTGCCAGCAGCCAGACAGGGGGTAATGAAAAACTGTTTTTT
CDR3: CASSQTGGNEKLFF
V: TRBV7-9
J: TRBJ1-4
size: -
D: TRBD1

DNA: TGTTCCAGCAGCCCCCTTAACGCAGGGTTGAACACTGAAGCTTTCTTT
CDR3: CSSSPLNAGLNTEAFF
V: TRBV7-9
J: TRBJ1-1
size: -
D: -

DNA: TGTGCCAGCAGCTTAGTCTGGGGGCTGAGGGGAACTGAAGCTTTCTTT
CDR3: CASSLVWGLRGTEAFF
V: TRBV7-2
J: TRBJ1-1
size: -
D: -

DNA: TGTGCTAGTGGTTTGGAAAAAGGAGGTCTAGCGGGTTTCTACGAGCAGTACTTC
CDR3: CASGLEKGGLAGFYEQYF
V: TRBV12-5
J: TRBJ2-7
size: -
D: TRBD2

DNA: TGTGCCAGCAGCCTGACAGGGCACTACGAGCAGTACTTC
CDR3: CASSLTGHYEQYF
V: TRBV7-2
J: TRBJ2-7
size: -
D: TRBD1

DNA: TGTGCCAGCAAAGGGGATGGCAATCAGCCCCAGCATTTT
CDR3: CASKGDGNQPQHF
V: TRBV7-2
J: TRBJ1-5
size: -
D: -

DNA: TGTGCCAGCAGTGCGGGGGGTTCGGGCAGTAGTGGCTACACCTTC
CDR3: CASSAGGSGSSGYTF
V: TRBV6-4
J: TRBJ1-2
size: once
D: -